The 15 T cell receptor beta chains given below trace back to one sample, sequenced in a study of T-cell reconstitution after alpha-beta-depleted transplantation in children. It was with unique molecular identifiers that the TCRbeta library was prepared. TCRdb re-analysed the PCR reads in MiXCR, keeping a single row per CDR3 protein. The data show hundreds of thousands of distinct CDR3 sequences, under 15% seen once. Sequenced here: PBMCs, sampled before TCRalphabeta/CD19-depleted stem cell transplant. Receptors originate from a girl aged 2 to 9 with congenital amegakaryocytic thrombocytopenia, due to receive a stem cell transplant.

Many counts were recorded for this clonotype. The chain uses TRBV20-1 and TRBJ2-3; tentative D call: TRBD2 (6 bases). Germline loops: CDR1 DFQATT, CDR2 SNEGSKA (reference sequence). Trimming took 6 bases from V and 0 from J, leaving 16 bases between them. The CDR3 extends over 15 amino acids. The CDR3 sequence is CSAIPGTFSTDTQYF. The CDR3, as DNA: TGCAGTGCCATCCCCGGGACTTTTAGCACAGATACGCAGTATTTT.

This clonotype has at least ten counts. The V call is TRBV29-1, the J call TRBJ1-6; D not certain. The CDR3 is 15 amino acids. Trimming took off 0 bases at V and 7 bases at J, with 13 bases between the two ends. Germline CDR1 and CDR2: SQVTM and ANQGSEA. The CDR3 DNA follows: TGCAGCGTTGAAGACAGGTTTTTAAGAAATTCACCCCTCCACTTT. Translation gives CSVEDRFLRNSPLHF. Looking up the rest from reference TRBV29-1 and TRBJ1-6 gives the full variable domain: SAVISQKPSRDICQRGTSLTIQCQVDSQVTMMFWYRQQPGQSLTLIATANQGSEATYESGFVIDKFPISRPNLTFSTLTVSNMSPEDSSIYLCSVEDRFLRNSPLHFGNGTRLTVT.

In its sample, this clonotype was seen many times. As DNA, the CDR3 is TGCGCCAGCCGAAGACTAGCGGGTCACAATGAGCAGTTCTTC. Translating it yields CASRRLAGHNEQFF. The chain employs TRBV5-1 and TRBJ2-1; 10 bases align to TRBD2. Per the germline V gene, CDR1 is SGHRS and CDR2 is YFSETQ. The V segment lost 7 bases and the J segment 5 bases; nucleotides outside the gene matches: 6. The CDR3 loop spans 14 amino acids.

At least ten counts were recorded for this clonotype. The CDR3 nucleotides read TGTGCCAGCAGTTTGAGAACTAGCGGGTCCCTACCCTCCTACAATGAGCAGTTCTTC. It specifies CASSLRTSGSLPSYNEQFF. This chain connects TRBV27 to TRBJ2-1; 9 positions agree with TRBD2. CDR3 length: 19 residues. Germline CDR1 reads MNHEY; CDR2 reads SMNVEV (reference sequence). The ends lost 3 bases at V and 0 bases at J; junction bases unmatched: 12.

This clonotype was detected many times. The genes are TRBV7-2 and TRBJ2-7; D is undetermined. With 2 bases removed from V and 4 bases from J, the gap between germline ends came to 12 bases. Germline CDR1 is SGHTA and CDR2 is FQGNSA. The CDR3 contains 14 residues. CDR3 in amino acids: CASSLFAPIYEQYF. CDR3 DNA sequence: TGTGCCAGCAGCTTATTTGCGCCCATATACGAGCAGTACTTC.

This chain's CDR3 is CASSEVRQGGWGELFF. In nucleotides, the CDR3 is TGTGCCAGCAGTGAAGTGCGACAGGGTGGATGGGGGGAGCTGTTTTTT. The V call is TRBV2, the J call TRBJ2-2; 7 nucleotides agree with TRBD1. The CDR3 spans 16 residues. V was pared by 1 base and J by 8 bases, with 10 bases of the junction left unmatched. CDR1 SNHLY and CDR2 FYNNEI come from the germline V gene. Combining the CDR3 with reference TRBV2 and TRBJ2-2 gives the whole variable domain EPEVTQTPSHQVTQMGQEVILRCVPISNHLYFYWYRQILGQKVEFLVSFYNNEISEKSEIFDDQFSVERPDGSNFTLKIRSTKLEDSAMYFCASSEVRQGGWGELFFGEGSRLTVL.

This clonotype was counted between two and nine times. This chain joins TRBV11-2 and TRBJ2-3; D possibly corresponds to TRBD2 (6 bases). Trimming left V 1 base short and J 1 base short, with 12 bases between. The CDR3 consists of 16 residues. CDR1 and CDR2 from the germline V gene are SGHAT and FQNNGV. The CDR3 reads CASSLASGGGTDTQYF. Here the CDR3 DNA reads TGTGCCAGCAGCTTAGCCTCTGGAGGGGGCACAGATACGCAGTATTTT.

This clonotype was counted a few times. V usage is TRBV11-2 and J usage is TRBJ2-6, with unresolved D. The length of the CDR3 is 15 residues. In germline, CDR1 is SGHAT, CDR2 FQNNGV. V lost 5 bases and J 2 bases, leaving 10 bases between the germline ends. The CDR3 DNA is TGTGCCAGCAGCCTACAAACGGCTGGGGCCAACGTCCTGACTTTC. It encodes CASSLQTAGANVLTF.

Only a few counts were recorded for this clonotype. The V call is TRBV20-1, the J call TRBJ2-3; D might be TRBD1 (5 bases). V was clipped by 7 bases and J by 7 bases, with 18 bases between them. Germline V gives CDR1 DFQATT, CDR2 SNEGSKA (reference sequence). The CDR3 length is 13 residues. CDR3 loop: CSVRDASKNTQYF. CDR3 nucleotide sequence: TGCAGTGTCAGGGATGCTAGTAAAAATACGCAGTATTTT.

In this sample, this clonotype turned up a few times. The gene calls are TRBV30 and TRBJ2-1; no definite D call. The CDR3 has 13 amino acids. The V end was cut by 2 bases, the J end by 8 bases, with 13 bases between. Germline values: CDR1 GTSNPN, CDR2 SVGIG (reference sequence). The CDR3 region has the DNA TGTGCCTGGAGTTCCTCGTTCGTCGATGAGCAGTTCTTC. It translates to CAWSSSFVDEQFF.

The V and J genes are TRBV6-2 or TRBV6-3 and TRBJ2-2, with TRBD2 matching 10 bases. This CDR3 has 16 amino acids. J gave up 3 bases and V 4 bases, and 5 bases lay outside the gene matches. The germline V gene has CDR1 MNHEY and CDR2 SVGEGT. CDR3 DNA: TGTGCCAGCAGTTGGCCCCTAGCGGGAGACACCGGGGAGCTGTTTTTT. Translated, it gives CASSWPLAGDTGELFF.

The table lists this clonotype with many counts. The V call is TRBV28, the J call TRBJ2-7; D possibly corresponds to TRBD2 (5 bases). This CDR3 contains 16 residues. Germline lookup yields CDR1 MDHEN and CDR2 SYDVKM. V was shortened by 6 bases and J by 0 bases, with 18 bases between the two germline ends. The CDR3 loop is CASSVQSGVSSYEQYF. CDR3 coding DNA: TGTGCCAGCAGCGTCCAAAGCGGTGTAAGCTCCTACGAGCAGTACTTC.

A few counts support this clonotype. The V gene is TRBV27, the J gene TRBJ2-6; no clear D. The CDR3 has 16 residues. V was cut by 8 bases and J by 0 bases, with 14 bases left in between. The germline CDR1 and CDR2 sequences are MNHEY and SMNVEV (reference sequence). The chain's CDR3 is CASQAWVPSGANVLTF. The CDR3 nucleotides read TGTGCCAGCCAAGCTTGGGTTCCCTCTGGGGCCAACGTCCTGACTTTC.

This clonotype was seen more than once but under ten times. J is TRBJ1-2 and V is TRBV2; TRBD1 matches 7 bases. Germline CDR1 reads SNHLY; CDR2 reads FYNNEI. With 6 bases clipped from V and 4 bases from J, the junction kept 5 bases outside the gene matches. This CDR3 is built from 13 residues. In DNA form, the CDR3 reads TGTGCCAGCAGGGGGGGACAGATCTATGGCTACACCTTC. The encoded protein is CASRGGQIYGYTF.

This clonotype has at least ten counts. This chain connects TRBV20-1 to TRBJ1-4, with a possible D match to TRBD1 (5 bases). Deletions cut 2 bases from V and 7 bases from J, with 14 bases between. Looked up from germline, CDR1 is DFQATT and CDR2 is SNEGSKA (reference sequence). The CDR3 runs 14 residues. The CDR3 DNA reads TGCAGTGCTAGAAAAGGTGGGGGGGGTGAAAAACTGTTTTTT. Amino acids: CSARKGGGGEKLFF.